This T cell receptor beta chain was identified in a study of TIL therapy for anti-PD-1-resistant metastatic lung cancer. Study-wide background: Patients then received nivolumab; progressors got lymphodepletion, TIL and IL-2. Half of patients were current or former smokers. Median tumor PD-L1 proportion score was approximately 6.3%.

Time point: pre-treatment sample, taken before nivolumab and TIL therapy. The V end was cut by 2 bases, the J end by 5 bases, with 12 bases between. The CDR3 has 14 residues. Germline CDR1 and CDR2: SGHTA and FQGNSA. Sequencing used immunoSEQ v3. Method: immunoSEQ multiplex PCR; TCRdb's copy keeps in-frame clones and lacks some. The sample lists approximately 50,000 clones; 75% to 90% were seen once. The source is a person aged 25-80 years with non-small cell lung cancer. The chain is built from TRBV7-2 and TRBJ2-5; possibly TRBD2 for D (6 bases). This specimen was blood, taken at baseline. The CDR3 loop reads CASSLFGSQETQYF. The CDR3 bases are TGTGCCAGCAGCTTATTCGGGAGCCAGGAGACCCAGTACTTC.